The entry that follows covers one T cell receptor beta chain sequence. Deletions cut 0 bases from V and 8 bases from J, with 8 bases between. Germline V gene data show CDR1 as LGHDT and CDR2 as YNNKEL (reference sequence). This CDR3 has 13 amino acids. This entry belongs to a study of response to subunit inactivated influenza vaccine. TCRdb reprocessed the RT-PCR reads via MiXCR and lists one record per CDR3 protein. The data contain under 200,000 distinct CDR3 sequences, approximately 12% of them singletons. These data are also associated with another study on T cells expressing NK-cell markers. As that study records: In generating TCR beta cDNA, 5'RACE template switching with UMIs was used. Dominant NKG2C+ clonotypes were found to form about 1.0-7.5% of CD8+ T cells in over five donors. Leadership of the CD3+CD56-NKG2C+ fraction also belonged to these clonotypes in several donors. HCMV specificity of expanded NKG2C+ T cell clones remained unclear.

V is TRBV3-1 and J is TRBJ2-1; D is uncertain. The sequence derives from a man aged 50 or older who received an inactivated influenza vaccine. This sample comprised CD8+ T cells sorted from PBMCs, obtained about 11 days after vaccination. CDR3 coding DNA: TGTGCCAGCAGCCAAGATTGGACCCATGAGCAGTTCTTC. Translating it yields CASSQDWTHEQFF.